This T cell receptor beta chain was sequenced for a study of control samples from healthy donors and cancer patients. This clone has only one observation. Clones were read by immunoSEQ multiplex PCR, and TCRdb kept only the in-frame ones, dropping some. The sample carries approximately 100,000 clones, about four fifths recorded once. CDR3 length equals 16 residues. Germline V gene data show CDR1 as SGHKS and CDR2 as YYEKEE (reference sequence). The V and J ends lost 1 base and 6 bases respectively, with 16 bases between them. The chain uses TRBV5-5 and TRBJ2-2, with D perhaps matching TRBD1 (5 bases). The clonotype originates from a man between 60 and 70 years old in good health. Material for sequencing was blood. CDR3 residues: CASSLYRGFSAGELFF. The DNA for the CDR3 is TGTGCCAGCAGCTTGTATAGGGGCTTCTCAGCCGGGGAGCTGTTTTTT. The complete variable domain, with remaining parts taken from reference TRBV5-5 and TRBJ2-2, reads DAGVTQSPTHLIKTRGQQVTLRCSPISGHKSVSWYQQVLGQGPQFIFQYYEKEERGRGNFPDRFSARQFPNYSSELNVNALLLGDSALYLCASSLYRGFSAGELFFGEGSRLTVL.